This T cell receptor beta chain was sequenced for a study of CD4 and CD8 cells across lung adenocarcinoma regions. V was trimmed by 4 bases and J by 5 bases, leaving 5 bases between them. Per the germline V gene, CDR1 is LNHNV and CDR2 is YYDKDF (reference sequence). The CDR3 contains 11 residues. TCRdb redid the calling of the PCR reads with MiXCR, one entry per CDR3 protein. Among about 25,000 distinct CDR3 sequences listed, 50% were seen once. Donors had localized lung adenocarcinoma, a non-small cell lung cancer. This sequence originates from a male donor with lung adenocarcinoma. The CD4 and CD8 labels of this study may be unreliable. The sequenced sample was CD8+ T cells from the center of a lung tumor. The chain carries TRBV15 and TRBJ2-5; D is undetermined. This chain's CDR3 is CATSKTETQYF. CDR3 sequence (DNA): TGTGCCACCAGCAAAACGGAGACCCAGTACTTC.